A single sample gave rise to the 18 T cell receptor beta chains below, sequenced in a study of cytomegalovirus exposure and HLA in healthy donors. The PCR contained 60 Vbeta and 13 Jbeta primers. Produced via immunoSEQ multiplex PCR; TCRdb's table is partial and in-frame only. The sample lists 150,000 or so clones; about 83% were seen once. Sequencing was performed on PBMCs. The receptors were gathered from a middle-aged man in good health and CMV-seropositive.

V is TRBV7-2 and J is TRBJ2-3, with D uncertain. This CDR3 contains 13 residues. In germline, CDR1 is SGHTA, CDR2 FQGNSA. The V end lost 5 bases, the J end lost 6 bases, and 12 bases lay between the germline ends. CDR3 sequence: CASSPRLFDTQYF. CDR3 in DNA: TGTGCCAGCAGCCCCCGTCTATTCGATACGCAGTATTTT.

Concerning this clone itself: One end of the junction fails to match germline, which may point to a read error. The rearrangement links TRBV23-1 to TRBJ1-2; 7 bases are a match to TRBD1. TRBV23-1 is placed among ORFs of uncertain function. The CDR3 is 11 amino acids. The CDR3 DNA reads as TGCGCCAGACAGGGGATTGGGGGCTACGCCTTC. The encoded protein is CARQGIGGYAF.

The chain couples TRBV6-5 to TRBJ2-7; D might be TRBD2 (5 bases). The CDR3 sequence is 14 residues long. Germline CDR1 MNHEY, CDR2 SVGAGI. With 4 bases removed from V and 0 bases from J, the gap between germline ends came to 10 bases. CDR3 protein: CASSWTPNSYEQYF. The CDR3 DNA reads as TGTGCCAGCAGTTGGACTCCGAACTCCTACGAGCAGTACTTC.

The CDR3 is CAISVPSGDSGANVLTF. CDR3 bases: TGTGCCATCAGTGTTCCCTCCGGGGACTCTGGGGCCAACGTCCTGACTTTC. The chain employs TRBV10-3 and TRBJ2-6; D is perhaps TRBD2 (5 bases). Germline CDR1 ENHRY, CDR2 SYGVKD. The CDR3 is 17 amino acids. The germline V and J ends were trimmed by 4 bases and 0 bases, with 13 bases remaining between them.

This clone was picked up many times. The CDR3 DNA is TGTGCCAGCAGCCCCGTTAACAATCAGCCCCAGCATTTT. Translation: CASSPVNNQPQHF. The chain uses TRBV6-5 and TRBJ1-5, with D uncertain. V lost 6 bases, J lost 3 bases, and 9 bases lay in between. The germline V gene has CDR1 MNHEY and CDR2 SVGAGI. There are 13 residues in the CDR3.

CDR3 sequence reads: CASSPRTSGRDTQYF. Written as DNA, the CDR3 is TGTGCCAGCAGTCCACGGACTAGCGGGAGAGATACGCAGTATTTT. The chain links TRBV27 to TRBJ2-3; 13 bases align to TRBD2. The CDR3 is made up of 15 amino acids. Germline assignment: CDR1 MNHEY and CDR2 SMNVEV (reference sequence). V trimming: 5 bases; J trimming: 5 bases; junction bases outside the gene matches: 4.

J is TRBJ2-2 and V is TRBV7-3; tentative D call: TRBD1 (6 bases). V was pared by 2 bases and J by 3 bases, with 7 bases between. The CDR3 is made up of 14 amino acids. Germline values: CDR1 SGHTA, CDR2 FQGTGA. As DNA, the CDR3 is TGTGCCAGCAGCTTATACAGGGACACCGGGGAGCTGTTTTTT. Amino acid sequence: CASSLYRDTGELFF.

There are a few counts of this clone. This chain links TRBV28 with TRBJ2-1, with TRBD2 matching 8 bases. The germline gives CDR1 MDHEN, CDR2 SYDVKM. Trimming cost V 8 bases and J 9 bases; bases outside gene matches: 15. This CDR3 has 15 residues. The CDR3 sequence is CASASPGLGTGEQFF. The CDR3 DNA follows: TGTGCCAGCGCATCGCCGGGACTAGGGACGGGTGAGCAGTTCTTC.

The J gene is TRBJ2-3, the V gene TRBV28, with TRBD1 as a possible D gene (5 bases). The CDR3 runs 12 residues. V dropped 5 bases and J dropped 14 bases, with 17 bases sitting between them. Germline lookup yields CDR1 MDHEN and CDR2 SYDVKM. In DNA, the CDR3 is TGTGCCAGCAGTCTGACAGAATTGGGTCTGTATTTT. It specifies CASSLTELGLYF.

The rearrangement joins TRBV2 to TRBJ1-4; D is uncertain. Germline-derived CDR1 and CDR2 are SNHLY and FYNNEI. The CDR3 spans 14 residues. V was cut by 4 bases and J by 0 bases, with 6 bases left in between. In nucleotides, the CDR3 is TGTGCCAGCAGTGTCGGGGCAACTAATGAAAAACTGTTTTTT. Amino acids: CASSVGATNEKLFF.

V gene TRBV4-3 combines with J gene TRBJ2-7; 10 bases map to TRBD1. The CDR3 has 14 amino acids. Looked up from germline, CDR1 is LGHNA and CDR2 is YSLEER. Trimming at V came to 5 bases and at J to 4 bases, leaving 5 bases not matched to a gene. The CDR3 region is CASSFGQGEYEQYF. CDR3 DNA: TGCGCCAGCAGCTTCGGACAGGGGGAATACGAGCAGTACTTC.

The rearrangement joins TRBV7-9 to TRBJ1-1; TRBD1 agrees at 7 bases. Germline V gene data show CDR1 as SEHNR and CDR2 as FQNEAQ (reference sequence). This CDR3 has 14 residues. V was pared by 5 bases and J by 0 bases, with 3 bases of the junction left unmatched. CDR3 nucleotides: TGTGCCAGCAGCCCCAGGGGGATGAACACTGAAGCTTTCTTT. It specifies CASSPRGMNTEAFF.

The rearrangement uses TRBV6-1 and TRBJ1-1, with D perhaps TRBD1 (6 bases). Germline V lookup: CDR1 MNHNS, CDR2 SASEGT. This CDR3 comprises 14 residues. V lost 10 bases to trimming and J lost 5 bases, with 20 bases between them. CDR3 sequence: CAILTLRQATEAFF. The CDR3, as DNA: TGTGCCATTCTTACCCTGCGACAGGCAACTGAAGCTTTCTTT.

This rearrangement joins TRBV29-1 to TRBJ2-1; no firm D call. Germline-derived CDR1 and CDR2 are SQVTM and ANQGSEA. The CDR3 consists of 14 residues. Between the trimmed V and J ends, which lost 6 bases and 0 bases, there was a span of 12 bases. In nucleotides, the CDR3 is TGCAGCGTCTTATACCTGAGCTCCTACAATGAGCAGTTCTTC. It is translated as CSVLYLSSYNEQFF.

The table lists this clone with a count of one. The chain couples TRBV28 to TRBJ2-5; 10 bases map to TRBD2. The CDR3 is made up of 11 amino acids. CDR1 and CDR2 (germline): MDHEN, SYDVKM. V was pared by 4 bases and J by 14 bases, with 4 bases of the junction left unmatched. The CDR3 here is CASSWGTSDYF. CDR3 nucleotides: TGTGCCAGCAGTTGGGGGACTAGCGACTACTTC.

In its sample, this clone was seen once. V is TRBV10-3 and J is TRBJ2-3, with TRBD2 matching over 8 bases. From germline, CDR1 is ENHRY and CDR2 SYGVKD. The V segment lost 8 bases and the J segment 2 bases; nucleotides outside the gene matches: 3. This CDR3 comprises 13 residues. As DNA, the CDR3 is TGTGCCATCTCTAGCGGGCTCACAGATACGCAGTATTTT. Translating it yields CAISSGLTDTQYF.

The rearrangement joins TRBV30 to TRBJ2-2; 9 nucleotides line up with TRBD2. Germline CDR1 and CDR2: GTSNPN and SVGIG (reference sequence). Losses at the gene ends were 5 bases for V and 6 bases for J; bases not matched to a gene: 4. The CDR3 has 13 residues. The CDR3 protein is CAWDSGSAGELFF. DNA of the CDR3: TGTGCCTGGGATAGCGGGAGCGCCGGGGAGCTGTTTTTT.

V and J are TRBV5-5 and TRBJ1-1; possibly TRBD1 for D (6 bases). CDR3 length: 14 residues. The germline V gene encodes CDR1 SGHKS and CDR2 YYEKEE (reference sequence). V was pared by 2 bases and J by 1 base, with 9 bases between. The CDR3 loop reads CASSFPGANTEAFF. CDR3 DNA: TGTGCCAGCAGCTTCCCAGGGGCGAACACTGAAGCTTTCTTT.